These 11 T cell receptor beta chains originate from one sample sequenced in a study of cytomegalovirus exposure and HLA in healthy donors. PCR amplification relied on 60 Vbeta primers (plus 13 Jbeta primers). Sequenced by immunoSEQ multiplex PCR; TCRdb stores in-frame clones only, minus some. The repertoire holds fewer than 200,000 clones, with about 79% as singletons. The sequenced sample consisted of PBMCs. The receptors originated from a female donor in good health and CMV-seronegative.

The chain is built from TRBV7-2 and TRBJ2-7; D is uncertain. Per germline, CDR1 SGHTA and CDR2 FQGNSA. Trimming took off 1 base at V and 3 bases at J, with 16 bases between the two ends. The CDR3 length is 16 residues. DNA for the CDR3: TGTGCCAGCAGCTTAGTAGGAGACCCTCTACTCTACGAGCAGTACTTC. This gives the protein CASSLVGDPLLYEQYF.

V usage is TRBV28 and J usage is TRBJ1-2, with a weak D call TRBD1 (5 bases). The CDR3 is 17 residues long. Trimming took 6 bases from V and 4 from J, leaving 24 bases between them. The germline CDR1 and CDR2 sequences are MDHEN and SYDVKM. The CDR3 region has the DNA TGTGCCAGCAGACAATCCCCTGGGGCAGGAGAAATCTATGGCTACACCTTC. This translates into CASRQSPGAGEIYGYTF.

The table lists this clone with a count of one. V is TRBV6-1 and J is TRBJ1-1; D is uncertain. The CDR3 has 11 residues. V was trimmed by 7 bases and J by 2 bases, leaving 5 bases between them. Germline V gene sequence: CDR1 MNHNS, CDR2 SASEGT. In DNA, the CDR3 is TGTGCCAGCACTGTTAACACTGAAGCTTTCTTT. This translates into CASTVNTEAFF.

The chain carries TRBV4-2 and TRBJ1-4; 8 bases line up with TRBD1. Germline CDR1 LGHNA, CDR2 YNFKEQ. This CDR3 spans 15 amino acids. Trimming at V came to 4 bases and at J to 11 bases, leaving 12 bases not matched to a gene. This CDR3 is CASSRQGPSGVKLFF. Here the CDR3 DNA reads TGTGCCAGCAGCCGACAGGGGCCATCTGGAGTGAAACTGTTTTTT.

CDR3 DNA: TGTGCCAGCAGTTATTCCGTAGACCAGGTGGGAGATACGCAGTATTTT. Translation gives CASSYSVDQVGDTQYF. This chain connects TRBV6-9 to TRBJ2-3; D unclear. The CDR3 totals 16 residues. The germline V gene encodes CDR1 MNHGY and CDR2 SVAAGI. V was cut by 0 bases and J by 5 bases, with 15 bases left in between.

The rearrangement links TRBV28 to TRBJ1-1; D is unclear. The ends were cut back, 5 bases at V and 0 bases at J, with 13 bases in the middle. This CDR3 has 15 residues. CDR1 MDHEN and CDR2 SYDVKM come from the germline V gene. As DNA, the CDR3 is TGTGCCAGCAGTAGGTCAGATACAGTGAACACTGAAGCTTTCTTT. It is translated as CASSRSDTVNTEAFF.

The gene calls are TRBV7-8 and TRBJ2-7; the D is unclear. The CDR3 is 18 amino acids. Germline CDR1 and CDR2: SGHVS and FQNEAQ. Between the trimmed V and J ends, which lost 3 bases and 3 bases, there was a span of 24 bases. The CDR3 nucleotides are TGTGCCAGCAGCTTTACCCGCAGATCCTCCCTGGGCCGCTACGAGCAGTACTTC. Its protein is CASSFTRRSSLGRYEQYF. Together with reference TRBV7-8 and TRBJ2-7, the CDR3 gives the full variable domain: GAGVSQSPRYKVAKRGQDVALRCDPISGHVSLFWYQQALGQGPEFLTYFQNEAQLDKSGLPSDRFFAERPEGSVSTLKIQRTQQEDSAVYLCASSFTRRSSLGRYEQYFGPGTRLTVT.

The chain has TRBV7-9 and TRBJ2-1, with TRBD2 matching 13 bases. With 0 bases clipped from V and 9 bases from J, the junction kept 2 bases outside the gene matches. The CDR3 covers 15 residues. Germline-derived CDR1 and CDR2 are SEHNR and FQNEAQ (reference sequence). The CDR3 DNA sequence: TGTGCCAGCAGCTTAGCGACTAGCGGGGGGTCTGAGCAGTTCTTC. Protein: CASSLATSGGSEQFF.

The chain has TRBV10-3 and TRBJ2-7; D may be TRBD1 (6 bases). Germline V gene lookup returns CDR1 ENHRY and CDR2 SYGVKD. CDR3 size: 16 residues. The germline V and J ends were trimmed by 7 bases and 0 bases, with 19 bases remaining between them. The CDR3 region has the DNA TGTGCCATCAAAACCCCCCTCGGCAGGGGCTCCTACGAGCAGTACTTC. Translation gives CAIKTPLGRGSYEQYF.

This rearrangement joins TRBV5-5 to TRBJ2-7; 7 nucleotides line up with TRBD2. J lost 2 bases, V lost 7 bases, and 6 bases had no gene match. This CDR3 contains 13 residues. Germline CDR1 SGHKS, CDR2 YYEKEE (reference sequence). The CDR3 region is CASQRDYPYEQYF. CDR3 sequence (DNA): TGTGCCAGCCAGCGGGACTACCCCTACGAGCAGTACTTC.

This chain links TRBV28 with TRBJ1-3, with D perhaps matching TRBD1 (5 bases). Germline V gives CDR1 MDHEN, CDR2 SYDVKM. V lost 6 bases to trimming and J lost 0 bases, with 15 bases between them. This CDR3 is 16 amino acids long. The CDR3 bases are TGTGCCAGCAGGAGCTCGGGGGTATCCTCTGGAAACACCATATATTTT. Translating gives CASRSSGVSSGNTIYF.